This T cell receptor beta chain was obtained from a study of blood T cell repertoires in COVID-19. Overall study context: Italy, Spain and the United States were the sources of the convalescent and acute COVID-19 samples.

Germline CDR1 and CDR2: SGHTS and YDEGEE. The ends were cut back, 0 bases at V and 4 bases at J, with 10 bases in the middle. The CDR3 contains 15 residues. TCRdb's copy holds only in-frame clones and misses some; the assay was immunoSEQ multiplex PCR. The data show over 150,000 clones, roughly 90% seen once. The sequence derives from a middle-aged man with COVID-19, enrolled during active disease. The rearrangement links TRBV5-8 to TRBJ2-2, with a tentative D call TRBD2 (6 bases). Specimen: peripheral blood. CDR3 nucleotide sequence: TGTGCCAGCAGCTTGGCGGGGGATTCCACCGGGGAGCTGTTTTTT. It specifies CASSLAGDSTGELFF.